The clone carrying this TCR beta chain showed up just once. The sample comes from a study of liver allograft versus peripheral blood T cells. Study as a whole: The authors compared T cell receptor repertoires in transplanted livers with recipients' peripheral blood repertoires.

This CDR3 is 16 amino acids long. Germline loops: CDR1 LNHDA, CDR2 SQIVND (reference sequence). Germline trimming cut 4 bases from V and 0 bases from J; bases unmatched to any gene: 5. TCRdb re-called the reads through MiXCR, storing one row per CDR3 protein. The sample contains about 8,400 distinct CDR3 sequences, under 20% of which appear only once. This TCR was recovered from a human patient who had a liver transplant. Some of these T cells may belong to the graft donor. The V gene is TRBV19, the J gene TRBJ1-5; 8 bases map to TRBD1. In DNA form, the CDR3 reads TGTGCCAGTAGTACCGGACAGGGATATAGCAATCAGCCCCAGCATTTT. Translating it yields CASSTGQGYSNQPQHF.